The 17 T cell receptor beta chains below all came from one sample that was sequenced in a study of T-cell memory formation after mild COVID-19. In TCRdb, the 5' RACE reads were re-called with MiXCR into one record per CDR3 protein. The sample holds roughly 600,000 distinct CDR3 sequences, over 15% seen once. The material sequenced was PBMCs or a T cell subset sorted from them (not recorded which). Every receptor here comes from an adult woman who had mild COVID-19 (a few samples of this study predate the infection). Cell type and time point are not known.

The chain joins TRBV5-1 to TRBJ2-2, with TRBD2 matching 13 bases. There are 17 residues in the CDR3. J gave up 5 bases and V 0 bases, and 4 bases lay outside the gene matches. In germline, CDR1 is SGHRS, CDR2 YFSETQ. CDR3 sequence: CASSLEGTSGATGELFF. The CDR3, as DNA: TGCGCCAGCAGCTTGGAGGGGACTAGCGGGGCGACCGGGGAGCTGTTTTTT.

This clonotype was picked up a small number of times. The V and J genes are TRBV18 and TRBJ1-2; D unclear. The V end lost 0 bases, the J end lost 2 bases, and 10 bases lay between the germline ends. Germline CDR1 reads KGHSH; CDR2 reads LQKENI. The CDR3 length is 15 residues. Here the CDR3 reads CASSPPAARNYGYTF. As DNA, the CDR3 is TGTGCCAGCTCACCACCGGCGGCAAGGAACTATGGCTACACCTTC.

The chain is built from TRBV21-1 and TRBJ2-3. TRBV21-1 is listed as a pseudogene. This CDR3 contains 11 residues. CDR3 amino acids: CASPRGDTQYF. The CDR3 bases are TGTGCCAGCCCGAGAGGCGATACGCAGTATTTT.

This clonotype has only a few counts. J is TRBJ2-4 and V is TRBV7-2; 9 bases match TRBD2. Germline loops: CDR1 SGHTA, CDR2 FQGNSA. Trimming removed 2 bases from V and 4 bases from J; junction bases left unmatched: 9. This CDR3 region has 17 residues. The CDR3 DNA reads as TGTGCCAGCAGCTTAAGAGAAGCGGGGGGAGGAAAAAACATTCAGTACTTC. Its translation: CASSLREAGGGKNIQYF. Looking up the rest from reference TRBV7-2 and TRBJ2-4 gives the full variable domain: GAGVSQSPSNKVTEKGKDVELRCDPISGHTALYWYRQSLGQGLEFLIYFQGNSAPDKSGLPSDRFSAERTGGSVSTLTIQRTQQEDSAVYLCASSLREAGGGKNIQYFGAGTRLSVL.

This chain uses TRBV9 with TRBJ1-6, with D perhaps TRBD1 (5 bases). CDR3 length: 15 amino acids. The V gene lost 1 base and the J gene lost 9 bases, with 14 bases spanning the gap. Germline CDR1 and CDR2: SGDLS and YYNGEE. The CDR3, as DNA: TGTGCCAGCAGCGTACTCGAGGGGATAGGTTCACCCCTCCACTTT. It encodes CASSVLEGIGSPLHF.

The chain carries TRBV2 and TRBJ2-7; D gene uncertain. The V end was cut by 5 bases, the J end by 6 bases, with 8 bases between. The CDR3 consists of 11 residues. The germline V gene encodes CDR1 SNHLY and CDR2 FYNNEI. For the CDR3, the DNA is TGTGCCAGCAGTTCCTTAGCCGAGCAGTACTTC. This translates into CASSSLAEQYF.

As for this clonotype: A much larger clone lies one base from this, so it may be a read error. This sequence joins TRBV12-3 or TRBV12-4 and TRBJ2-1; TRBD2 is a possible D gene (6 bases). The V end was cut by 6 bases, the J end by 9 bases, with 15 bases between. CDR3 size: 13 residues. CDR3: CASSPGAGTEQFF. In nucleotides, the CDR3 is TGTGCCAGCAGCCCCGGAGCGGGCACTGAGCAGTTCTTC.

The chain employs TRBV12-3 or TRBV12-4 and TRBJ2-1; possibly TRBD2 for D (6 bases). V was clipped by 6 bases and J by 7 bases, with 16 bases between them. The CDR3 runs to 14 residues. The CDR3 nucleotides read TGTGCCAGCAGAGCCAGTAGCGGTACGAATGAGCAGTTCTTC. Translating gives CASRASSGTNEQFF.

This clonotype was picked up a small number of times. The rearrangement links TRBV24-1 to TRBJ2-5; TRBD1 matches at 8 bases. This CDR3 region has 15 residues. Germline V gene lookup returns CDR1 KGHDR and CDR2 SFDVKD. V gave up 4 bases and J gave up 3 bases; unmatched junction bases: 6. The chain's CDR3 is CATSDRGPTEETQYF. The CDR3 region has the DNA TGTGCCACCAGTGACAGGGGGCCCACCGAAGAGACCCAGTACTTC.

V usage is TRBV12-3 or TRBV12-4 and J usage is TRBJ1-1, with a weak D call TRBD1 (6 bases). Trimming took 3 bases from V and 6 from J, leaving 11 bases between them. The CDR3 extends over 13 amino acids. The CDR3 is CASSFGGASEAFF. Here the CDR3 DNA reads TGTGCCAGCAGTTTCGGGGGGGCCTCTGAAGCTTTCTTT.

There are a few counts of this clonotype. The CDR3 DNA reads as TGTGCCAGCAGGACACTAGCGGGACGGACAGATACGCAGTATTTT. Encoded protein: CASRTLAGRTDTQYF. The V gene is TRBV6-2 or TRBV6-3, the J gene TRBJ2-3, with 10 bases identical to TRBD2. Trimming cost V 6 bases and J 3 bases; bases outside gene matches: 6. Germline CDR1 and CDR2: MNHEY and SVGEGT. CDR3 size: 15 residues.

The chain uses TRBV9 and TRBJ2-1, with 7 bases identical to TRBD1. The V and J ends lost 4 bases and 4 bases, in that order; junction bases with no gene match: 8. The CDR3 length is 15 residues. CDR1 is SGDLS and CDR2 is YYNGEE in the germline V gene. The CDR3 region has the DNA TGTGCCAGCAGCACCACGGGACAGCCGTACAATGAGCAGTTCTTC. This sequence encodes CASSTTGQPYNEQFF.

This rearrangement joins TRBV5-1 to TRBJ1-6, with D tentatively TRBD1 (5 bases). This CDR3 is built from 16 residues. Germline V CDR1 and CDR2: SGHRS, YFSETQ. V dropped 0 bases and J dropped 7 bases, with 14 bases sitting between them. CDR3 sequence: CASSLDDGGGNSPLHF. DNA for the CDR3: TGCGCCAGCAGCTTGGACGATGGTGGGGGGAATTCACCCCTCCACTTT.

This clonotype was detected a few times. The chain has TRBV4-3 and TRBJ2-3; D is uncertain. This CDR3 comprises 13 residues. V lost 1 base, J lost 2 bases, and 4 bases lay in between. From germline, CDR1 is LGHNA and CDR2 YSLEER. Here the CDR3 reads CASSQGHTDTQYF. CDR3 sequence (DNA): TGCGCCAGCAGCCAAGGACACACAGATACGCAGTATTTT.

This clonotype was observed a few times. One end of the junction does not line up with germline, which may come from a read error. The gene calls are TRBV7-7 and TRBJ2-7, with 7 bases aligning to TRBD2. This CDR3 contains 13 residues. Germline CDR1 reads SSHAT; CDR2 reads FNYEAQ (reference sequence). This chain's CDR3 is CASSLEAGNEQYF. The DNA for the CDR3 is TGTGCTAGCAGCTTAGAAGCGGGGAACGAGCAGTACTTC.

There are a few counts of this clonotype. V gene TRBV24-1 combines with J gene TRBJ2-5; D gene unclear. Germline-derived CDR1 and CDR2 are KGHDR and SFDVKD. The CDR3 loop spans 16 amino acids. V dropped 1 base and J dropped 4 bases, with 15 bases sitting between them. The CDR3 protein is CATSDFKESPRETQYF. In nucleotides, the CDR3 is TGTGCCACCAGTGATTTTAAGGAGAGCCCGCGAGAGACCCAGTACTTC.

The chain links TRBV5-1 to TRBJ2-3; 13 bases fit TRBD2. Germline values: CDR1 SGHRS, CDR2 YFSETQ. This CDR3 spans 15 amino acids. V was clipped by 4 bases and J by 6 bases; unmatched bases: 5. CDR3 DNA: TGCGCCAGCAGCCCGGGACTAGCGGGAAGGGATACGCAGTATTTT. This gives the protein CASSPGLAGRDTQYF.